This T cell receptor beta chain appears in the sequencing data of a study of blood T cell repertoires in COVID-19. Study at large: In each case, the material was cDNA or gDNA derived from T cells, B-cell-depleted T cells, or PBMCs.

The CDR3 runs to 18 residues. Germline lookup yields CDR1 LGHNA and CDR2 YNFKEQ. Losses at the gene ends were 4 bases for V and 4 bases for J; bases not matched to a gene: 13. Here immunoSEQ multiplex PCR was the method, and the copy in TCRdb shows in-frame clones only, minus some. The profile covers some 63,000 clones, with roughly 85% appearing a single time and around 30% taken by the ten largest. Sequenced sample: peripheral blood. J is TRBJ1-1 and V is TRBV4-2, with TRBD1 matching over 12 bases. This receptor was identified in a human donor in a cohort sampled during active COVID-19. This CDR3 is CASSPPPGTGGTSTEAFF. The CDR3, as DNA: TGTGCCAGCAGCCCACCCCCCGGGACAGGGGGCACGAGCACTGAAGCTTTCTTT.